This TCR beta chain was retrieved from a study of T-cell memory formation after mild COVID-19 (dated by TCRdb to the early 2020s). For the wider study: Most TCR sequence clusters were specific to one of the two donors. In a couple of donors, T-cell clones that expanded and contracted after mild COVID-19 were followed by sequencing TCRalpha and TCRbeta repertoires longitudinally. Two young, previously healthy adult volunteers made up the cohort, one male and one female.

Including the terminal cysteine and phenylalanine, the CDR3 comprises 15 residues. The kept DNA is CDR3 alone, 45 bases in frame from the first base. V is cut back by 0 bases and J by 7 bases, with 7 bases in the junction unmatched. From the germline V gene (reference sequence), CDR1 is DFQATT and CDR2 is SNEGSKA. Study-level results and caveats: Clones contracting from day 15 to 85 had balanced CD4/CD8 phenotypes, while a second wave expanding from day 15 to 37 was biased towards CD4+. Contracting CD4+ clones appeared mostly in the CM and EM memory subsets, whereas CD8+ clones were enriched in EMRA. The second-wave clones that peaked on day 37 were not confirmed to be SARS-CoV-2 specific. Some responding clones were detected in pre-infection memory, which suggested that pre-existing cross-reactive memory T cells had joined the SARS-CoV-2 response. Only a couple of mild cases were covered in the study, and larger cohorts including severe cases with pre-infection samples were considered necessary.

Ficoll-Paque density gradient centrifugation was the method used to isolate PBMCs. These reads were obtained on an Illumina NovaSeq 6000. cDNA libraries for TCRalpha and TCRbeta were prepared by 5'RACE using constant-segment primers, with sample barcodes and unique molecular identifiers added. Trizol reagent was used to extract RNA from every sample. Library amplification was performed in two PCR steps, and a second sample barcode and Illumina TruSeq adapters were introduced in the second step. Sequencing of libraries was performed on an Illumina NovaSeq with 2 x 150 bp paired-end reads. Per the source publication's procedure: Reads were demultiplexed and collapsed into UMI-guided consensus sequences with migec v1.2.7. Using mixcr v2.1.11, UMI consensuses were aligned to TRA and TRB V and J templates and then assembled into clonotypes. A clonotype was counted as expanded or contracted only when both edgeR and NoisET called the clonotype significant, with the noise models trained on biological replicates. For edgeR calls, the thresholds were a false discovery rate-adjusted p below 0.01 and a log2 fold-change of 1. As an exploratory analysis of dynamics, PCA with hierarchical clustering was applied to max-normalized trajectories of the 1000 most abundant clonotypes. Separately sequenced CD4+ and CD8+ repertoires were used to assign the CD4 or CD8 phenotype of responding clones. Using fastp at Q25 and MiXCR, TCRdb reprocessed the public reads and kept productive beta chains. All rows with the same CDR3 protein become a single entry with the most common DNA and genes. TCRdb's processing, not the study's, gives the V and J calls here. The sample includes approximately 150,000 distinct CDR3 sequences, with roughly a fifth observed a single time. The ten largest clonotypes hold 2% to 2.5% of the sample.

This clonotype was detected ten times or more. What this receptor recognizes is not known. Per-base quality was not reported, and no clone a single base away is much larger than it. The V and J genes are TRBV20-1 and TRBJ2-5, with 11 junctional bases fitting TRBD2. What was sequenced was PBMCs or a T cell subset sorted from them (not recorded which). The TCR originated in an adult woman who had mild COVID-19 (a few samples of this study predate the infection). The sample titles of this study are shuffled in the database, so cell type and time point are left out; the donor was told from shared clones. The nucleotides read TGCAGTGCTAGAGAGGGGACTAGCGGCCTCGGGACCCAGTACTTC. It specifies CSAREGTSGLGTQYF.